The present T cell receptor beta chain was sequenced within a study of shared clonotypes between healthy human individuals. The CDR3 covers 12 residues. Between the trimmed V and J ends, which lost 6 bases and 2 bases, there was a span of 8 bases. Germline V gene lookup returns CDR1 MDHEN and CDR2 SYDVKM. Sequencing used immunoSEQ multiplex PCR; TCRdb keeps in-frame clones, though not all of them. The profile shows 550,000 to 700,000 clones, around 73% of them singletons. Sequencing was performed on memory CD4+ T cells sorted from blood. Subset given: CD45RA-negative fraction. The rearrangement joins TRBV28 to TRBJ2-7, with D uncertain. This receptor was obtained from a woman in her twenties or thirties in good health. The CDR3 DNA reads as TGTGCCAGCAGCTATGGTCCCTACGAGCAGTACTTC. It specifies CASSYGPYEQYF.